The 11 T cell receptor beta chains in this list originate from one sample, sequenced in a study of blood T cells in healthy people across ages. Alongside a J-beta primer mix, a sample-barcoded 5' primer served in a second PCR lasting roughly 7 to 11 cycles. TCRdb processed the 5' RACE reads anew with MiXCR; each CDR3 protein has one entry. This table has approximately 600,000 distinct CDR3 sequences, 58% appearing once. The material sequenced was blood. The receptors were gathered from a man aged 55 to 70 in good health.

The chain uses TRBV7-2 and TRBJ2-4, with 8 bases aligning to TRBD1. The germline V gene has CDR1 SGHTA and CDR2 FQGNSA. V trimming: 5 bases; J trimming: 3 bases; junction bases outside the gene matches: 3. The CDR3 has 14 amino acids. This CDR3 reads CASSDRGFKNIQYF. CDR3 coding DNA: TGTGCCAGCAGCGACAGGGGATTCAAAAACATTCAGTACTTC.

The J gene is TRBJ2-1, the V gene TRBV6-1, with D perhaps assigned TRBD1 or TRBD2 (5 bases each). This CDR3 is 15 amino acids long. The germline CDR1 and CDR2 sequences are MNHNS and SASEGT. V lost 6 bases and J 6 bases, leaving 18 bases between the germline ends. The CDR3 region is CASSELGVFANEQFF. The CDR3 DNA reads TGTGCCAGCAGCGAACTAGGGGTTTTCGCCAATGAGCAGTTCTTC.

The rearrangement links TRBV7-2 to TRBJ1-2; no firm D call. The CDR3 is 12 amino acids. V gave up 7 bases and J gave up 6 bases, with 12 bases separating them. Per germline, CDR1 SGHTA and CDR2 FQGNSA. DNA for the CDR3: TGTGCCAGCACCCTCCACAGTGATGGCTACACCTTC. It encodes CASTLHSDGYTF.

CDR3 residues: CASTVVAGRGPNEKLFF. For the CDR3, the DNA is TGTGCCAGCACCGTCGTTGCGGGTCGGGGACCTAATGAAAAACTGTTTTTT. This chain joins TRBV28 and TRBJ1-4; possibly TRBD1 for D (5 bases). Trimming shortened V by 7 bases and J by 3 bases, and 21 bases separated the two germline ends. CDR3 length: 17 residues. CDR1 is MDHEN and CDR2 is SYDVKM in the germline V gene.

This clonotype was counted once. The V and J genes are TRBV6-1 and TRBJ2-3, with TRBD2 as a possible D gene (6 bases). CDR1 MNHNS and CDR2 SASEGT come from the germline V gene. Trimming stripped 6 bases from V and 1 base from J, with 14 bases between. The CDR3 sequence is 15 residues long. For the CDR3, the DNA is TGTGCCAGCAGGTTACTGCCGGGGGGCACAGATACGCAGTATTTT. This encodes CASRLLPGGTDTQYF.

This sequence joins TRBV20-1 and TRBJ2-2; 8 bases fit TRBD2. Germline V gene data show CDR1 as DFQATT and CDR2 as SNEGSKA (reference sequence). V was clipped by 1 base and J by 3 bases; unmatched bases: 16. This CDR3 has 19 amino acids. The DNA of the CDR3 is TGCAGTGCTAGAGGTCGCTCCGGGACTAGACGGTGGGACACCGGGGAGCTGTTTTTT. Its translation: CSARGRSGTRRWDTGELFF.

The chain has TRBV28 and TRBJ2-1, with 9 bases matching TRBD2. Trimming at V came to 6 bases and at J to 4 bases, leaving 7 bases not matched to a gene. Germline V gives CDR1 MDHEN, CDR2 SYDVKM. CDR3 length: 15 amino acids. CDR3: CASRKSGGRYNEQFF. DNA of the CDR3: TGTGCCAGCAGGAAAAGCGGGGGGCGGTACAATGAGCAGTTCTTC.

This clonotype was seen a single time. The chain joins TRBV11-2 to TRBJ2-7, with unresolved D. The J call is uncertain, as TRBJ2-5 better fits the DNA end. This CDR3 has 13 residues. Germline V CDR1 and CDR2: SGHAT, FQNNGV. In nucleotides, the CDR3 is TGTGCCAGCAGCTTAGTTCCAGTGGAGACCCAGTACTTC. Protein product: CASSLVPVETQYF.

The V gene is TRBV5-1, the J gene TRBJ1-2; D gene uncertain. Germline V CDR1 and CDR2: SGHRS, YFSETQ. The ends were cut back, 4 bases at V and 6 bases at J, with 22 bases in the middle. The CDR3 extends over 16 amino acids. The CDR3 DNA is TGCGCCAGCAGCCCCGGCGGCGGGAGGCTAGAGAATGGCTACACCTTC. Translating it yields CASSPGGGRLENGYTF.

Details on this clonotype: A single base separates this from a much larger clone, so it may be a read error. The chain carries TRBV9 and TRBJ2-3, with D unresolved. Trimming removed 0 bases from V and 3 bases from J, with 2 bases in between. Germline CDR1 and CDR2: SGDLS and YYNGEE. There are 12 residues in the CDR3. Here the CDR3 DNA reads TGTGCCAGCAGCGTAGAGACAGATACGCAGTATTTT. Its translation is CASSVETDTQYF.

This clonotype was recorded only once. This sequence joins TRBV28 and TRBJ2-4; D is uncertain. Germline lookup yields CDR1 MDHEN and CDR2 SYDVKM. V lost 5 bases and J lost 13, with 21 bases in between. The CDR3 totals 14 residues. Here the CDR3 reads CASSVGSVTGEQYF. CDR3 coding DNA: TGTGCCAGCAGTGTAGGGTCAGTCACGGGTGAGCAGTACTTC.